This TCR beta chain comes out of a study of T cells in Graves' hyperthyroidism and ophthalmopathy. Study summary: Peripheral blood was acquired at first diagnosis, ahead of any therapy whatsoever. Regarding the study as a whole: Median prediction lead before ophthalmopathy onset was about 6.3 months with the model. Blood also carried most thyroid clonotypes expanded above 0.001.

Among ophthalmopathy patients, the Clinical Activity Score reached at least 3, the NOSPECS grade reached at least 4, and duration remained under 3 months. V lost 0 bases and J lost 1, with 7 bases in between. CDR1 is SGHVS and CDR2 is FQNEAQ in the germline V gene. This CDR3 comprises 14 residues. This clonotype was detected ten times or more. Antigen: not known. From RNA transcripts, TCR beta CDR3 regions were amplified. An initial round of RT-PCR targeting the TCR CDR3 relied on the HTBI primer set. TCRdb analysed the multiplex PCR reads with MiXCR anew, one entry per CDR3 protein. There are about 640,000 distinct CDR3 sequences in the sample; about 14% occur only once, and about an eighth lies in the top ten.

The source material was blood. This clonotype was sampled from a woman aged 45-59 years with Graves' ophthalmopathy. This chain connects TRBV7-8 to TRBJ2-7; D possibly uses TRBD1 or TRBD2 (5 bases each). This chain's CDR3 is CASSLAGPSYEQYF. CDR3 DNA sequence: TGTGCCAGCAGCTTAGCGGGACCTTCCTACGAGCAGTACTTC.